This TCR beta chain derives from a study of cytotoxic CD8 clonotypes in ibrutinib-treated CLL. Study-level results: Clonality increased at ibrutinib response, then returned toward baseline at progression.

The germline V gene has CDR1 LNHDA and CDR2 SQIVND (reference sequence). CDR3 length: 11 amino acids. The V and J ends lost 3 bases and 14 bases, in that order; junction bases with no gene match: 5. Only in-frame clones appear in the TCRdb table, and some are missing; sequencing was by immunoSEQ multiplex PCR. The sample lists approximately 200,000 clones, approximately 72% seen once, with roughly 13% in the top ten. This clone has only a few counts. Its antigen is undetermined. This chain joins TRBV19 and TRBJ2-3; the match to TRBD1 covers 7 bases. The sequence was collected from a human donor with chronic lymphocytic leukemia. Sequencing used PBMCs, obtained after 24 months of ibrutinib treatment. This chain's CDR3 is CASSIDRDLYF. The CDR3 bases are TGTGCCAGTAGTATTGACAGGGACCTGTATTTT.